One sample yielded the 32 T cell receptor beta chains listed below, sequenced in a study of blood T cells in healthy people across ages. A J-beta primer mix and a sample-barcoded 5' primer were used in a second PCR of about 7 to 12 cycles. TCRdb recomputed calls from the 5' RACE reads with MiXCR, one row per CDR3 protein. The table shows roughly 650,000 distinct CDR3 sequences, with approximately 29% occurring only once. Sequences were obtained from blood. Receptors were obtained from a woman older than 75 in good health.

The sample holds many counts of this clonotype. The CDR3 loop reads CASSQRVSEQYF. The CDR3 nucleotides are TGTGCCAGCAGCCAGAGGGTCTCCGAGCAGTACTTC. The V call is TRBV3-1, the J call TRBJ2-7; TRBD2 is a possible D gene (5 bases). The V end was cut by 3 bases, the J end by 6 bases, with 9 bases between. Germline CDR1 is LGHDT and CDR2 is YNNKEL (reference sequence). This CDR3 comprises 12 residues.

Comment on this clonotype: One base away lies a much larger clone, so this may be a sequencing read error. This chain joins TRBV3-1 and TRBJ2-7; TRBD2 matches at 13 bases. CDR1 and CDR2 from the germline V gene are LGHDT and YNNKEL (reference sequence). CDR3 size: 16 residues. The CDR3 DNA sequence: TGTGCCAACAGCCACGTACTAGCGGGGGGGCAGGGCGAGCAGTACTTC. It codes for CANSHVLAGGQGEQYF.

In this sample, this clonotype turned up many times. The rearrangement uses TRBV5-1 and TRBJ1-2; 9 nucleotides align to TRBD1. The ends lost 5 bases at V and 6 bases at J; junction bases unmatched: 8. In germline, CDR1 is SGHRS, CDR2 YFSETQ. The CDR3 totals 14 residues. DNA of the CDR3: TGCGCCAGCAGGCCCGGGACAGGGATCCATGGCTACACCTTC. Residues: CASRPGTGIHGYTF.

This clonotype was seen ten or more times. The chain is built from TRBV6-5 and TRBJ1-1; D uncertain. Trimming cost V 2 bases and J 11 bases, with 15 bases left between them. The germline V gene has CDR1 MNHEY and CDR2 SVGAGI. The CDR3 contains 13 residues. The CDR3 sequence: CASSYGIESIAFF. As DNA, the CDR3 is TGTGCCAGCAGTTACGGAATCGAATCGATCGCTTTCTTT.

This clonotype occurred many times. The chain is built from TRBV20-1 and TRBJ2-3; D is possibly TRBD1 or TRBD2 (7 bases each). With 4 bases removed from V and 3 bases from J, the gap between germline ends came to 11 bases. The germline V gene encodes CDR1 DFQATT and CDR2 SNEGSKA (reference sequence). CDR3 length: 13 residues. CDR3 sequence (DNA): TGCAGTGCTAACCAGGGGGGGACAGATACGCAGTATTTT. This codes for CSANQGGTDTQYF.

This sequence joins TRBV15 and TRBJ1-2, with 7 bases fitting TRBD1. Germline-derived CDR1 and CDR2 are LNHNV and YYDKDF (reference sequence). The CDR3 totals 15 residues. The J segment lost 4 bases and the V segment lost 2 bases, leaving 7 bases of the junction unmatched. In DNA, the CDR3 is TGTGCCACCAGCAGAAAAAGGACAGGCAGCTATGGCTACACCTTC. The encoded protein is CATSRKRTGSYGYTF.

The V and J genes are TRBV6-1 and TRBJ2-5; no reliable D call. Germline loops: CDR1 MNHNS, CDR2 SASEGT. V lost 11 bases and J 2 bases, leaving 15 bases between the germline ends. The CDR3 is 13 residues long. For the CDR3, the DNA is TGTGCCGTCACGGGCTTATCACAAGAGACCCAGTACTTC. It translates to CAVTGLSQETQYF.

V is TRBV7-2 and J is TRBJ2-7; 10 bases are shared with TRBD2. After removal of 2 bases from V and 2 bases from J, the junction contained 3 bases not matched to a gene. The CDR3 is 15 residues long. Germline-derived CDR1 and CDR2 are SGHTA and FQGNSA. The CDR3 region has the DNA TGTGCCAGCAGCTTAAGTACTAGCGGGACCTACGAGCAGTACTTC. Encoded protein: CASSLSTSGTYEQYF.

This clonotype was counted only a few times. The CDR3 nucleotides are TGCGCCAGCAGCTCCGGACAGATCGGAGAGACCCAGTACTTC. Translation: CASSSGQIGETQYF. This chain connects TRBV5-1 to TRBJ2-5; a possible D gene is TRBD1 (6 bases). Germline CDR1 and CDR2: SGHRS and YFSETQ. The V and J ends lost 3 bases and 4 bases respectively, with 13 bases between them. The CDR3 totals 14 residues.

This clonotype has a single count. This may come from a read error, since a much larger clone is one base off. The chain couples TRBV6-1 to TRBJ2-7; 11 bases are shared with TRBD1. CDR3 size: 14 residues. CDR1 is MNHNS, CDR2 SASEGT, per germline. The V gene end was trimmed by 6 bases and the J gene end by 6 bases; junction bases not matched to a gene: 7. The CDR3 nucleotides are TGTGCCAGCAGGGACAGGGGGCAAAGTGGCGAGCAGTACTTC. This codes for CASRDRGQSGEQYF.

This clonotype was seen ten or more times. Here the CDR3 DNA reads TGTGCCAGCAGCTTACGCCCCTCAGGGATGGAGACCCAGTACTTC. Amino acid sequence: CASSLRPSGMETQYF. The V call is TRBV7-3, the J call TRBJ2-5; TRBD1 is a possible D gene (5 bases). The germline CDR1 and CDR2 sequences are SGHTA and FQGTGA. The ends were cut back, 2 bases at V and 5 bases at J, with 15 bases in the middle. The CDR3 runs 15 residues. Full variable domain (outside the CDR3, taken from reference TRBV7-3 and TRBJ2-5): GAGVSQTPSNKVTEKGKYVELRCDPISGHTALYWYRQSLGQGPEFLIYFQGTGAADDSGLPNDRFFAVRPEGSVSTLKIQRTERGDSAVYLCASSLRPSGMETQYFGPGTRLLVL.

This clonotype came up a few times. This chain links TRBV12-3 or TRBV12-4 with TRBJ2-3, with a possible D match to TRBD1 (5 bases). Deletions cut 5 bases from V and 3 bases from J, with 9 bases between. The CDR3 covers 13 residues. The CDR3, as DNA: TGTGCCAGCAGTGTCTCAGGGACAGATACGCAGTATTTT. Protein product: CASSVSGTDTQYF.

This clonotype occurred many times. CDR3 sequence (DNA): TGCGCCAGCAGCCGGCCCCAGGCCTACGAGCAGTACTTC. It is translated as CASSRPQAYEQYF. V and J are TRBV5-1 and TRBJ2-7; D gene uncertain. The CDR3 runs 13 residues. The germline V gene encodes CDR1 SGHRS and CDR2 YFSETQ. V lost 4 bases to trimming and J lost 2 bases, with 10 bases between them.

This clonotype was detected many times. The chain employs TRBV2 and TRBJ2-6; weak D call: TRBD1 (5 bases). This CDR3 contains 16 residues. Germline V gene data show CDR1 as SNHLY and CDR2 as FYNNEI. V was shortened by 6 bases and J by 4 bases, with 16 bases between the two germline ends. The CDR3 protein is CASSPWGALGANVLTF. The CDR3 DNA sequence: TGTGCCAGCAGCCCCTGGGGCGCCCTCGGGGCCAACGTCCTGACTTTC.

The genes are TRBV6-5 and TRBJ1-1, with a weak D call TRBD1 (6 bases). The V end was cut by 0 bases, the J end by 4 bases, with 18 bases between. CDR1 is MNHEY, CDR2 SVGAGI, per germline. There are 17 residues in the CDR3. CDR3 DNA sequence: TGTGCCAGCAGTTACTCGGGGGGGCGCAGGAGGTCCACTGAAGCTTTCTTT. It yields the protein CASSYSGGRRRSTEAFF.

Regarding this clonotype: A read error may account for a junction end that differs from germline. J is TRBJ1-2 and V is TRBV5-1, with TRBD1 matching over 10 bases. In germline, CDR1 is SGHRS, CDR2 YFSETQ. This CDR3 contains 15 residues. In DNA form, the CDR3 reads TGCGCCAGCAGCTTGGGACAGGGGGCTAACTATGGCAACACCTTC. It encodes CASSLGQGANYGNTF.

The chain combines TRBV20-1 with TRBJ1-5; possibly TRBD1 for D (6 bases). The germline V and J ends were trimmed by 4 bases and 4 bases, with 14 bases remaining between them. This CDR3 is built from 14 residues. Germline V gives CDR1 DFQATT, CDR2 SNEGSKA (reference sequence). CDR3 DNA sequence: TGCAGTGCTAAACAGGGACCCCCTAATCAGCCCCAGCATTTT. Amino acid sequence: CSAKQGPPNQPQHF.

The genes are TRBV30 and TRBJ1-1; D call uncertain. This CDR3 contains 13 residues. With 0 bases removed from V and 1 base from J, the gap between germline ends came to 6 bases. Looked up from germline, CDR1 is GTSNPN and CDR2 is SVGIG (reference sequence). The DNA of the CDR3 is TGTGCCTGGAGTGTACCAGGGAACACTGAAGCTTTCTTT. Amino acids: CAWSVPGNTEAFF.

This clonotype was observed a handful of times. The chain couples TRBV20-1 to TRBJ1-1; no firm D call. This CDR3 region has 11 residues. V lost 6 bases, J lost 6 bases, and 11 bases lay in between. Germline lookup yields CDR1 DFQATT and CDR2 SNEGSKA (reference sequence). The CDR3 spells CSARPGSEAFF. CDR3 DNA: TGCAGTGCCCGCCCTGGGTCTGAAGCTTTCTTT.

This chain connects TRBV9 to TRBJ1-5; D is perhaps TRBD1 (6 bases). Trimming took off 0 bases at V and 9 bases at J, with 16 bases between the two ends. This CDR3 has 15 residues. From germline, CDR1 is SGDLS and CDR2 YYNGEE. CDR3 amino acids: CASSVDWGPLRPQHF. CDR3 sequence (DNA): TGTGCCAGCAGCGTAGATTGGGGGCCGCTCCGGCCCCAGCATTTT.

This clonotype came up many times. The chain combines TRBV5-1 with TRBJ2-5; 8 bases are shared with TRBD2. J lost 2 bases, V lost 0 bases, and 9 bases had no gene match. Per the germline V gene, CDR1 is SGHRS and CDR2 is YFSETQ. The CDR3 has 17 amino acids. The CDR3 region is CASSLARASGLQETQYF. Here the CDR3 DNA reads TGCGCCAGCAGCTTGGCCCGGGCTAGCGGGCTACAAGAGACCCAGTACTTC.

At least ten counts were recorded for this clonotype. J is TRBJ2-2 and V is TRBV28; 11 positions match TRBD1. The CDR3 extends over 18 amino acids. CDR1 and CDR2 (germline): MDHEN, SYDVKM. The V segment lost 5 bases and the J segment 5 bases; nucleotides outside the gene matches: 13. CDR3 bases: TGTGCCAGCAGTCGCGGGCCCGGACAGGGGGCTGTTACCGGGGAGCTGTTTTTT. This translates into CASSRGPGQGAVTGELFF.

This clonotype was seen many times. The V gene is TRBV18, the J gene TRBJ2-3; 8 bases line up with TRBD1. Looked up from germline, CDR1 is KGHSH and CDR2 is LQKENI. V trimming: 5 bases; J trimming: 8 bases; junction bases outside the gene matches: 3. CDR3 length: 12 residues. DNA of the CDR3: TGTGCCAGCTCAATCCAGGGGGCTACGCAGTATTTT. This codes for CASSIQGATQYF.

This clonotype was seen many times. A much larger clone differs by one base, so this may be a read error. The chain links TRBV9 to TRBJ2-5; 10 bases are shared with TRBD2. J gave up 11 bases and V 3 bases, and 16 bases lay outside the gene matches. CDR1 is SGDLS, CDR2 YYNGEE, per germline. CDR3 length equals 16 residues. The CDR3 here is CASSAPRSGGGNEQYF. Written as DNA, the CDR3 is TGTGCCAGCAGCGCCCCCCGGAGCGGGGGGGGGAATGAGCAGTACTTC.

This clonotype has at least ten counts. The chain employs TRBV10-3 and TRBJ1-1; TRBD1 agrees at 7 bases. CDR1 ENHRY and CDR2 SYGVKD come from the germline V gene. The CDR3 length is 15 residues. Germline trimming cut 7 bases from V and 3 bases from J; bases unmatched to any gene: 11. The CDR3 nucleotides are TGTGCCATCACCACTTCAGGACAGGCGGACACTGAAGCTTTCTTT. The encoded protein is CAITTSGQADTEAFF.

This clonotype was seen only a few times. The CDR3 here is CSAPGQGGTGELFF. The DNA for the CDR3 is TGCAGTGCTCCGGGACAGGGGGGCACCGGGGAGCTGTTTTTT. The chain recombines TRBV20-1 with TRBJ2-2; 11 bases map to TRBD1. J gave up 4 bases and V 5 bases, and 3 bases lay outside the gene matches. The length of the CDR3 is 14 residues. The V gene's germline CDR1 is DFQATT and CDR2 SNEGSKA (reference sequence).

This clonotype was seen once. V usage is TRBV7-2 and J usage is TRBJ1-1, with D hard to call. This CDR3 region has 14 residues. The V gene's germline CDR1 is SGHTA and CDR2 FQGNSA. Between the trimmed V and J ends, which lost 2 bases and 4 bases, there was a span of 11 bases. The CDR3 bases are TGTGCCAGCAGCTTAAACCCGGGAATCACTGAAGCTTTCTTT. It specifies CASSLNPGITEAFF.

This clonotype came up many times. The chain recombines TRBV5-1 with TRBJ2-3; 7 bases map to TRBD2. The V gene's germline CDR1 is SGHRS and CDR2 YFSETQ. Trimming cost V 3 bases and J 1 base; bases outside gene matches: 8. This CDR3 region has 16 residues. CDR3 bases: TGCGCCAGCAGCTCCCGCGCCGCGGGGGGCACAGATACGCAGTATTTT. Residues: CASSSRAAGGTDTQYF.

This rearrangement joins TRBV3-1 to TRBJ2-4; no clear D gene. The tail of the sequence fits TRBJ2-7 better, so the J call may be wrong. This CDR3 comprises 14 residues. Germline loops: CDR1 LGHDT, CDR2 YNNKEL (reference sequence). The CDR3 is CASSLADQPYEQYF. CDR3 in DNA: TGTGCCAGCAGCCTTGCAGACCAGCCCTACGAGCAGTACTTC.

The V call is TRBV12-3 or TRBV12-4, the J call TRBJ1-5; D call uncertain. V lost 5 bases to trimming and J lost 6 bases, with 8 bases between them. CDR3 length: 12 residues. In nucleotides, the CDR3 is TGTGCCAGCAGTCCCCTACGTCAGCCCCAGCATTTT. It encodes CASSPLRQPQHF.

This clonotype was observed many times. The chain combines TRBV6-1 with TRBJ2-7; 7 positions agree with TRBD2. CDR1 is MNHNS and CDR2 is SASEGT in the germline V gene. After removal of 8 bases from V and 7 bases from J, the junction contained 20 bases not matched to a gene. The CDR3 sequence is 16 residues long. CDR3 region: CASSPWGGPVSGEQYF. The CDR3 DNA follows: TGTGCCAGCTCCCCCTGGGGAGGGCCGGTCTCGGGTGAGCAGTACTTC.

In this sample, this clonotype turned up a few times. The CDR3 region has the DNA TGTGCCAGCAGTTACCAGGAGGGCCACGAGCAGTACTTC. Its protein product is CASSYQEGHEQYF. V is TRBV6-2 or TRBV6-3 and J is TRBJ2-7, with D perhaps TRBD2 (6 bases). V shed 2 bases and J shed 5 bases, with 10 bases lying between them. The CDR3 spans 13 residues. Per the germline V gene, CDR1 is MNHEY and CDR2 is SVGEGT.